The next 8 T cell receptor beta chains were all read from a single sample in a study of blood T cell repertoires in COVID-19. Sequencing was performed with immunoSEQ multiplex PCR; in TCRdb, only in-frame clones are kept and a portion is missing. The table shows about 160,000 clones, with around four fifths occurring only once. The material sequenced was peripheral blood. The receptors were gathered from a human donor in a cohort sampled during active COVID-19.

The chain carries TRBV27 and TRBJ1-3, with 7 bases lining up with TRBD1. The germline V gene encodes CDR1 MNHEY and CDR2 SMNVEV (reference sequence). The CDR3 is made up of 16 amino acids. V was pared by 5 bases and J by 2 bases, with 9 bases of the junction left unmatched. The CDR3 protein is CASSPNSGTAGNTIYF. CDR3 sequence (DNA): TGTGCCAGCAGTCCCAACTCCGGGACAGCTGGAAACACCATATATTTT.

The chain carries TRBV29-1 and TRBJ2-6; 7 bases align to TRBD1. V lost 7 bases and J lost 0; bases outside the gene matches: 9. In germline, CDR1 is SQVTM, CDR2 ANQGSEA. This CDR3 is built from 16 residues. The chain's CDR3 is CSAVGQASSGANVLTF. DNA of the CDR3: TGCAGCGCGGTCGGACAGGCGAGCTCTGGGGCCAACGTCCTGACTTTC.

The chain uses TRBV19 and TRBJ1-2; D not certain. The CDR3 sequence is 16 residues long. Per the germline V gene, CDR1 is LNHDA and CDR2 is SQIVND (reference sequence). V was trimmed by 3 bases and J by 3 bases, leaving 17 bases between them. The CDR3 protein is CASSIPGSPSDYGYTF. DNA of the CDR3: TGTGCCAGTAGTATCCCGGGGTCCCCGAGCGACTATGGCTACACCTTC.

The chain combines TRBV19 with TRBJ2-7, with no clear D. Germline V lookup: CDR1 LNHDA, CDR2 SQIVND (reference sequence). V lost 4 bases, J lost 0 bases, and 10 bases lay in between. CDR3 length: 14 residues. DNA of the CDR3: TGTGCCAGTAGTAAGTTGGTGAGCTCCTACGAGCAGTACTTC. It codes for CASSKLVSSYEQYF.

The chain couples TRBV19 to TRBJ2-7; the match to TRBD2 covers 12 bases. Germline V gene lookup returns CDR1 LNHDA and CDR2 SQIVND (reference sequence). V dropped 5 bases and J dropped 3; count of bases not matched to a gene: 5. The CDR3 totals 15 residues. In DNA form, the CDR3 reads TGTGCCAGTAGTCGGACTAGCGGGGCCGACTACGAGCAGTACTTC. It yields the protein CASSRTSGADYEQYF.

The chain recombines TRBV7-9 with TRBJ1-2; 12 bases agree with TRBD1. The CDR3 extends over 15 amino acids. With 5 bases clipped from V and 4 bases from J, the junction kept 5 bases outside the gene matches. Germline assignment: CDR1 SEHNR and CDR2 FQNEAQ (reference sequence). The CDR3 DNA reads as TGTGCCAGCAGCCAAGGGACAGGGGGCGTCTATGGCTACACCTTC. This encodes CASSQGTGGVYGYTF.

This chain uses TRBV19 with TRBJ2-6; 8 nucleotides align to TRBD1. After removal of 3 bases from V and 4 bases from J, the junction contained 5 bases not matched to a gene. This CDR3 is 16 amino acids long. Germline-derived CDR1 and CDR2 are LNHDA and SQIVND (reference sequence). CDR3: CASSMGQGAGANVLTF. The CDR3 DNA sequence: TGTGCCAGTAGTATGGGGCAGGGGGCGGGGGCCAACGTCCTGACTTTC.

The V and J genes are TRBV9 and TRBJ1-2, with 10 bases aligning to TRBD1. The germline CDR1 and CDR2 sequences are SGDLS and YYNGEE. V was clipped by 4 bases and J by 7 bases; unmatched bases: 4. The CDR3 consists of 13 residues. The CDR3 loop is CASSSRQGAGYTF. The CDR3 bases are TGTGCCAGCAGCTCCAGACAGGGGGCTGGCTACACCTTC.